A single sample gave rise to the 3 T cell receptor beta chains below, sequenced in a study of T cells expressing NK-cell markers. After re-calling the 5' RACE reads, TCRdb lists one entry per CDR3 protein, DNA absent. The repertoire table contains some 600,000 distinct CDR3 sequences. The sequencing input was blood T cells: a sorted CD56 or NKG2C T cell subset, CD4+ or CD8+ T cells, or bulk PBMC T cells (not recorded which). Receptors originate from a man between 18 and 29 years old in good health.

J is TRBJ2-3 and V is TRBV18. CDR1 and CDR2 (germline): KGHSH, LQKENI. CDR3 size: 16 residues. The CDR3 sequence is CASSPWTAATPDTQYF.

The chain employs TRBV29-1 and TRBJ1-1. The CDR3 has 12 amino acids. Germline V gene sequence: CDR1 SQVTM, CDR2 ANQGSEA. The CDR3 sequence is CSVRNEVSEAFF.

The rearrangement links TRBV7-2 to TRBJ2-1; TCRdb calls TRBD2, which cannot be checked without DNA. The length of the CDR3 is 16 residues. Germline CDR1 reads SGHTA; CDR2 reads FQGNSA. This CDR3 reads CASSLLAGGPPNEQFF.